A single sample gave rise to the 16 T cell receptor beta chains below, sequenced in a study of CD8 T cells in ankylosing spondylitis. These receptors' antigens are unknown. From the 5' RACE reads, TCRdb called clonotypes with MiXCR, one entry per CDR3 protein. The sample has fewer than 250,000 distinct CDR3 sequences, around 18% seen once. Overall study results and limits: The study identified a TCR beta motif of several highly homologous variants that appeared characteristic of ankylosing spondylitis blood.

The source material was blood, either unsorted or a sorted T cell fraction (not recorded which). The source of these receptors is a male donor with ankylosing spondylitis.

V and J are TRBV13 and TRBJ2-2; possible D gene TRBD2, 6 bases. V was clipped by 5 bases and J by 4 bases, with 17 bases between them. Germline assignment: CDR1 PRHDT and CDR2 FYEKMQ (reference sequence). The CDR3 is 16 amino acids. In nucleotides, the CDR3 is TGTGCCAGCAGCCCAGTAGGCCAGGAGGGCACCGGGGAGCTGTTTTTT. Its protein is CASSPVGQEGTGELFF.

In its sample, this clonotype was seen many times. The chain carries TRBV4-1 and TRBJ1-4; TRBD1 is a possible D gene (5 bases). The germline V and J ends were trimmed by 1 base and 8 bases, with 14 bases remaining between them. The CDR3 consists of 15 residues. Germline CDR1 and CDR2: MGHRA and YSYEKL. The CDR3 region has the DNA TGCGCCAGCAGCCAAGGTCAGGGCTCCTACGAAAAACTGTTTTTT. It codes for CASSQGQGSYEKLFF.

In this sample, this clonotype turned up once. A read error may produce the germline difference seen at one junction end. The V and J genes are TRBV7-7 and TRBJ2-5, with TRBD2 matching over 8 bases. CDR3 length equals 15 residues. The V gene's germline CDR1 is SSHAT and CDR2 FNYEAQ (reference sequence). The CDR3 DNA reads as TGTGCTAGCAGCTTCTCCCCCGGGGGGGGGGAGACCCAGTACTTC. Translated: CASSFSPGGGETQYF.

The rearrangement links TRBV6-2 or TRBV6-3 to TRBJ2-1; 8 bases match TRBD1. V lost 0 bases and J lost 3; bases outside the gene matches: 16. The length of the CDR3 is 20 residues. CDR1 is MNHEY and CDR2 is SVGEGT in the germline V gene. CDR3 DNA: TGTGCCAGCAGTTACTCGATTCAGGGGGCGGCTTTTAGTCACTACAATGAGCAGTTCTTC. Amino acid sequence: CASSYSIQGAAFSHYNEQFF.

This clonotype was counted a few times. This chain uses TRBV9 with TRBJ2-1, with D unresolved. Trimming left V 0 bases short and J 8 bases short, with 9 bases between. The CDR3 extends over 13 amino acids. Germline V gene lookup returns CDR1 SGDLS and CDR2 YYNGEE. The CDR3 sequence is CASSVAEIYEQFF. CDR3 DNA: TGTGCCAGCAGCGTAGCAGAGATTTATGAGCAGTTCTTC. Full variable domain (outside the CDR3, taken from reference TRBV9 and TRBJ2-1): DSGVTQTPKHLITATGQRVTLRCSPRSGDLSVYWYQQSLDQGLQFLIQYYNGEERAKGNILERFSAQQFPDLHSELNLSSLELGDSALYFCASSVAEIYEQFFGPGTRLTVL.

The chain uses TRBV19 and TRBJ2-7; D unresolved. CDR3 length: 13 amino acids. The germline V and J ends were trimmed by 1 base and 5 bases, with 9 bases remaining between them. The germline V gene has CDR1 LNHDA and CDR2 SQIVND (reference sequence). CDR3 DNA: TGTGCCAGTAGTATAGGATCCGAGGACGAGCAGTACTTC. Protein sequence: CASSIGSEDEQYF.

This CDR3 is CASSDGGASYNEQFF. DNA for the CDR3: TGTGCCAGCAGTGACGGGGGGGCCTCCTACAATGAGCAGTTCTTC. This rearrangement joins TRBV2 to TRBJ2-1, with 8 positions matching TRBD2. This CDR3 has 15 residues. V trimming: 3 bases; J trimming: 0 bases; junction bases outside the gene matches: 1. The germline V gene encodes CDR1 SNHLY and CDR2 FYNNEI.

This chain uses TRBV4-2 with TRBJ1-6, with a tentative D call TRBD1 (5 bases). The germline V gene has CDR1 LGHNA and CDR2 YNFKEQ. CDR3 length: 14 amino acids. Trimming took 6 bases from V and 8 from J, leaving 14 bases between them. The CDR3, as DNA: TGTGCCAGCAGAGAGGGGACGGGGGATTCACCCCTCCACTTT. Translating it yields CASREGTGDSPLHF.

This clonotype has more than one count but fewer than ten. The chain carries TRBV2 and TRBJ2-7; tentatively, D is TRBD2 (5 bases). Germline V gene lookup returns CDR1 SNHLY and CDR2 FYNNEI. The CDR3 loop spans 15 amino acids. Deletions cut 5 bases from V and 0 bases from J, with 14 bases between. The CDR3 protein is CASSLDGGGSYEQYF. Written as DNA, the CDR3 is TGTGCCAGCAGTTTGGACGGAGGAGGCTCCTACGAGCAGTACTTC.

This chain joins TRBV4-1 and TRBJ2-7, with 9 nucleotides matching TRBD1. V was pared by 5 bases and J by 2 bases, with 10 bases of the junction left unmatched. Germline-derived CDR1 and CDR2 are MGHRA and YSYEKL. The CDR3 consists of 16 residues. The CDR3 DNA follows: TGCGCCAGCAGCGTTGGGCCGGGACAGGGAACCTACGAGCAGTACTTC. Translation gives CASSVGPGQGTYEQYF.

The CDR3 coding sequence is TGCAGTGCGGCGGCCTACAGGGGACCCTACAATGAGCAGTTCTTC. Its translation: CSAAAYRGPYNEQFF. This chain joins TRBV20-1 and TRBJ2-1, with 7 nucleotides matching TRBD1. This CDR3 is 15 amino acids long. V gave up 6 bases and J gave up 2 bases; unmatched junction bases: 10. Germline V gene lookup returns CDR1 DFQATT and CDR2 SNEGSKA (reference sequence).

V is TRBV4-1 and J is TRBJ2-5; unclear D gene. Trimming took 3 bases from V and 5 from J, leaving 7 bases between them. The V gene's germline CDR1 is MGHRA and CDR2 YSYEKL. CDR3 length: 12 residues. In nucleotides, the CDR3 is TGCGCCAGCAGCCAGGCCGGGGAGACCCAGTACTTC. Amino acids: CASSQAGETQYF.

This clonotype was detected a few times. The chain carries TRBV7-8 and TRBJ1-2, with 8 bases identical to TRBD1. The CDR3 is 15 residues long. Unmatched junction bases numbered 9, after V lost 1 base and J lost 8 bases. Per germline, CDR1 SGHVS and CDR2 FQNEAQ. The CDR3 loop is CASSLESQGARGYTF. CDR3 nucleotide sequence: TGTGCCAGCAGCTTAGAGAGTCAGGGGGCGCGGGGCTACACCTTC.

A few counts support this clonotype. The chain links TRBV28 to TRBJ2-1, with no clear D. The V gene lost 2 bases and the J gene lost 5 bases, with 10 bases spanning the gap. The germline V gene has CDR1 MDHEN and CDR2 SYDVKM. This CDR3 comprises 14 residues. The CDR3 here is CASSLRGAHNEQFF. CDR3 nucleotides: TGTGCCAGCAGTTTACGCGGAGCCCACAATGAGCAGTTCTTC.

This sequence joins TRBV7-2 and TRBJ2-7; D could derive from TRBD1 or TRBD2 (5 bases each). Germline values: CDR1 SGHTA, CDR2 FQGNSA. The CDR3 totals 15 residues. V lost 5 bases and J lost 3, with 17 bases in between. CDR3 amino acids: CASSLYGGLNYEQYF. CDR3 sequence (DNA): TGTGCCAGCAGCCTATATGGGGGTCTAAACTACGAGCAGTACTTC.

The chain employs TRBV28 and TRBJ2-1, with TRBD2 matching over 7 bases. Germline V gene sequence: CDR1 MDHEN, CDR2 SYDVKM. The CDR3 loop spans 15 amino acids. Unmatched junction bases numbered 2, after V lost 3 bases and J lost 0 bases. The CDR3: CASSFGTNSYNEQFF. The CDR3 DNA reads as TGTGCCAGCAGTTTCGGGACTAACTCCTACAATGAGCAGTTCTTC.